This T cell receptor (beta chain) was identified during a study of cytomegalovirus exposure and HLA in healthy donors. With regard to this clone: The antigen is undetermined.

Per germline, CDR1 MNHEY and CDR2 SVGAGI. The CDR3 spans 14 residues. Trimming removed 5 bases at V and 7 bases at J, with 16 bases between. Findings and caveats of the study: In vitro work confirmed that a few CMV-associated chains recognize CMV antigens.

Data came from immunoSEQ multiplex PCR; TCRdb stores just in-frame clones and leaves some out. This table has fewer than 200,000 clones, about 90% appearing once. The sample comprised PBMCs. The clonotype originates from a man aged 18-30 years in good health and CMV-seropositive. This sequence joins TRBV6-5 and TRBJ2-3, with D possibly matching TRBD2 (6 bases). This CDR3 reads CASSPLEGANTQYF. Here the CDR3 DNA reads TGTGCCAGCAGTCCTTTGGAGGGTGCGAATACGCAGTATTTT.